This T cell receptor beta chain was obtained from a study of shared clonotypes between healthy human individuals. General observations from the study: In having few donors, the study represented limited genetic and exposure-history diversity. For naive CD4 cells, roughly 5% of clonotypes were shared across a handful of donors.

DNA at around 200 ng, about 30,000 T cell genomes, went into sorted-subset replicate PCRs. In the study's own analysis: ImmunoSEQ yielded junction-only sequences lacking quality scores, so filtering differed. Here immunoSEQ multiplex PCR was the method, and the copy in TCRdb shows in-frame clones only, minus some. D and trimming come from the DNA, and the V and J calls and clone size come from that table. The sample includes hundreds of thousands of clones, nearly 95% of them seen just once. CD45RO-negative CD8 cells positively selected for CCR7 made up the naive population, which excluded terminally differentiated effector memory CD45RA+ cells. Only a few counts were recorded for this clone. Its specificity is unknown. V was pared by 1 base and J by 6 bases, with 16 bases between. CDR3 size: 16 residues. Germline V gives CDR1 MDHEN, CDR2 SYDVKM.

Sequenced sample: naive CD8+ T cells sorted from blood. The receptor was derived from a man aged 25-40 years in good health. The chain combines TRBV28 with TRBJ2-4; D could derive from TRBD1 or TRBD2 (6 bases each). The CDR3 spells CASSLYRGEGGNIQYF. For the CDR3, the DNA is TGTGCCAGCAGTTTATATCGTGGTGAGGGGGGAAACATTCAGTACTTC. The entire variable domain, with the rest obtained from reference TRBV28 and TRBJ2-4, is as follows: DVKVTQSSRYLVKRTGEKVFLECVQDMDHENMFWYRQDPGLGLRLIYFSYDVKMKEKGDIPEGYSVSREKKERFSLILESASTNQTSMYLCASSLYRGEGGNIQYFGAGTRLSVL.